Below, 14 T cell receptor beta chains from the same sample are listed, as sequenced in a study of T-cell reconstitution after alpha-beta-depleted transplantation in children. For TCRbeta, the library was prepared with unique molecular identifiers. TCRdb re-called the PCR reads through MiXCR, storing one row per CDR3 protein. Among a few hundred thousand distinct CDR3 sequences listed, approximately 11% were seen once. This specimen was PBMCs, taken before TCRalphabeta/CD19-depleted stem cell transplant. The receptors here all came from a child less than two years old with acute myeloid leukemia, due to receive a stem cell transplant.

This clonotype was detected ten times or more. The chain employs TRBV6-6 and TRBJ2-5; no clear D gene. Trimming removed 0 bases at V and 4 bases at J, with 6 bases between. Germline CDR1 is MNHNY and CDR2 is SVGAGI (reference sequence). The CDR3 is 13 residues long. CDR3 loop: CASSYSKGETQYF. In DNA, the CDR3 is TGTGCCAGCAGTTACTCCAAGGGAGAGACCCAGTACTTC.

This clonotype was counted ten times or more. The chain links TRBV7-9 to TRBJ1-2; 7 bases are shared with TRBD1. Losses at the gene ends were 6 bases for V and 4 bases for J; bases not matched to a gene: 5. Germline V gene lookup returns CDR1 SEHNR and CDR2 FQNEAQ (reference sequence). CDR3 length: 13 residues. As DNA, the CDR3 is TGTGCCAGCAGTTCACAGGGGTTCTATGGCTACACCTTC. It encodes CASSSQGFYGYTF.

This clonotype was counted ten times or more. V gene TRBV7-6 combines with J gene TRBJ2-2; D possibly corresponds to TRBD2 (6 bases). The CDR3 is 15 amino acids. Germline V gene lookup returns CDR1 SGHVS and CDR2 FNYEAQ. Between the trimmed V and J ends, which lost 1 base and 6 bases, there was a span of 12 bases. The DNA of the CDR3 is TGTGCCAGCAGCTTAGGGCAGGGAGGACCCGGGGAGCTGTTTTTT. This codes for CASSLGQGGPGELFF. Full variable domain (outside the CDR3, taken from reference TRBV7-6 and TRBJ2-2): GAGVSQSPRYKVTKRGQDVALRCDPISGHVSLYWYRQALGQGPEFLTYFNYEAQQDKSGLPNDRFSAERPEGSISTLTIQRTEQRDSAMYRCASSLGQGGPGELFFGEGSRLTVL.

This clonotype showed up many times. This chain links TRBV10-2 with TRBJ2-1; a weak D match, TRBD2 (6 bases). V was pared by 9 bases and J by 4 bases, with 10 bases between. The CDR3 consists of 12 residues. The germline CDR1 and CDR2 sequences are WSHSY and SAAADI. The CDR3 nucleotides read TGCGCCAGTTGGGGGAGGTACAATGAGCAGTTCTTC. Its protein product is CASWGRYNEQFF.

This clonotype was recorded at least ten times. This chain joins TRBV20-1 and TRBJ2-1; D gene uncertain. There are 14 residues in the CDR3. The V gene's germline CDR1 is DFQATT and CDR2 SNEGSKA (reference sequence). V lost 1 base to trimming and J lost 6 bases, with 13 bases between them. DNA for the CDR3: TGCAGTGCTAGAGGGAAATCCTCCAGCAATGAGCAGTTCTTC. Protein: CSARGKSSSNEQFF.

About this clonotype: This may stem from a read error, because a much larger clone lies one nucleotide away. V is TRBV28 and J is TRBJ2-7; 7 bases fit TRBD1. CDR3 length: 12 residues. V dropped 7 bases and J dropped 9; count of bases not matched to a gene: 9. Germline V gene data show CDR1 as MDHEN and CDR2 as SYDVKM. The CDR3 sequence is CASTPDRNVQYF. The CDR3 nucleotides read TGTGCCAGCACCCCGGACAGGAACGTGCAGTACTTC. The full variable domain, its missing parts supplied by reference TRBV28 and TRBJ2-7, is DVKVTQSSRYLVKRTGEKVFLECVQDMDHENMFWYRQDPGLGLRLIYFSYDVKMKEKGDIPEGYSVSREKKERFSLILESASTNQTSMYLCASTPDRNVQYFGPGTRLTVT.

Ten or more counts support this clonotype. The V gene is TRBV5-1, the J gene TRBJ2-7, with D possibly being TRBD2 (6 bases). The CDR3 length is 14 residues. The V end was cut by 6 bases, the J end by 0 bases, with 13 bases between. Looked up from germline, CDR1 is SGHRS and CDR2 is YFSETQ. The DNA of the CDR3 is TGCGCCAGCAAAGGGACTGAGAGCTCCTACGAGCAGTACTTC. This gives the protein CASKGTESSYEQYF.

This clonotype was recorded at least ten times. The rearrangement uses TRBV24-1 and TRBJ2-2; no firm D call. This CDR3 has 13 residues. CDR1 is KGHDR and CDR2 is SFDVKD in the germline V gene. V lost 2 bases to trimming and J lost 6 bases, with 6 bases between them. CDR3 nucleotide sequence: TGTGCCACCAGTGATTACGGTGCCGGGGAGCTGTTTTTT. Translated: CATSDYGAGELFF.

The table lists this clonotype with a few counts. In DNA, the CDR3 is TGCAGTGCTCAGATCGTTCAGGGGGCGTCTGGCTACACCTTC. Amino acids: CSAQIVQGASGYTF. This chain joins TRBV20-1 and TRBJ1-2; 8 nucleotides agree with TRBD1. J gave up 7 bases and V 5 bases, and 12 bases lay outside the gene matches. The CDR3 consists of 14 residues. From germline, CDR1 is DFQATT and CDR2 SNEGSKA (reference sequence).

The V call is TRBV19, the J call TRBJ2-7; D assignment may be TRBD1 or TRBD2 (5 bases each). This CDR3 comprises 14 residues. Germline V lookup: CDR1 LNHDA, CDR2 SQIVND (reference sequence). V gave up 0 bases and J gave up 5 bases, with 11 bases separating them. This chain's CDR3 is CASSIEEGTHEQYF. CDR3 DNA: TGTGCCAGTAGTATAGAAGAGGGGACCCACGAGCAGTACTTC.

This clonotype has just a few counts. This rearrangement joins TRBV6-2 or TRBV6-3 to TRBJ2-1, with TRBD2 matching 8 bases. There are 16 residues in the CDR3. J lost 6 bases, V lost 2 bases, and 9 bases had no gene match. Looked up from germline, CDR1 is MNHEY and CDR2 is SVGEGT. CDR3 nucleotides: TGTGCCAGCAGTTACGCGGGGGGCGTGACTGGCAATGAGCAGTTCTTC. It is translated as CASSYAGGVTGNEQFF.

V and J are TRBV11-2 and TRBJ2-1, with D hard to call. In germline, CDR1 is SGHAT, CDR2 FQNNGV. Trimming left V 1 base short and J 9 bases short, with 10 bases between. This CDR3 contains 13 residues. DNA of the CDR3: TGTGCCAGCAGCTTAGGCCTAGAGACTGAGCAGTTCTTC. Protein product: CASSLGLETEQFF. Combining the CDR3 with reference TRBV11-2 and TRBJ2-1 gives the whole variable domain EAGVAQSPRYKIIEKRQSVAFWCNPISGHATLYWYQQILGQGPKLLIQFQNNGVVDDSQLPKDRFSAERLKGVDSTLKIQPAKLEDSAVYLCASSLGLETEQFFGPGTRLTVL.

This clonotype was counted ten times or more. The chain links TRBV3-1 to TRBJ1-2, with D maybe TRBD1 (5 bases). V dropped 2 bases and J dropped 9 bases, with 16 bases sitting between them. Germline V CDR1 and CDR2: LGHDT, YNNKEL (reference sequence). The CDR3 contains 14 residues. The CDR3 bases are TGTGCCAGCAGCCAAAGTCTATCAGGGCTGAGCTACACCTTC. Protein sequence: CASSQSLSGLSYTF.

This clonotype was seen more than once but under ten times. V and J are TRBV6-5 and TRBJ2-3; possible D gene TRBD1, 5 bases. V shed 0 bases and J shed 10 bases, with 14 bases lying between them. Germline V lookup: CDR1 MNHEY, CDR2 SVGAGI. The length of the CDR3 is 14 residues. CDR3 residues: CASSYSWGPGSQYF. In nucleotides, the CDR3 is TGTGCCAGCAGTTACTCCTGGGGCCCTGGATCGCAGTATTTT.